This T cell receptor beta chain is drawn from a study of blood T cell repertoires in COVID-19. For the study at large: Material from acute and convalescent COVID-19 was sourced from the United States, Italy and Spain. The cDNA or gDNA used as material had been derived from T cells, B-cell-depleted T cells, or PBMCs.

Germline values: CDR1 GTSNPN, CDR2 SVGIG (reference sequence). Trimming shortened V by 3 bases and J by 9 bases, and 14 bases separated the two germline ends. The CDR3 loop spans 13 amino acids. Methods used by the authors: Estimates of nucleated cell counts were drawn from the amplification of reference gene primers. Some clones are missing from TCRdb's copy, which holds only in-frame ones; the method was immunoSEQ multiplex PCR. That table supplies the V and J calls and clone size; D and trimming were determined from the DNA. The data hold about 160,000 clones, with 85% to 90% observed a single time.

The J gene is TRBJ2-2, the V gene TRBV30, with D perhaps matching TRBD1 (6 bases). The receptor was isolated from a woman in her 70s with acute or convalescent COVID-19. Sequenced input: peripheral blood. CDR3 nucleotide sequence: TGTGCCTGGAGGGGAGCCGGACAGAGGGAGCTGTTTTTT. It is translated as CAWRGAGQRELFF.